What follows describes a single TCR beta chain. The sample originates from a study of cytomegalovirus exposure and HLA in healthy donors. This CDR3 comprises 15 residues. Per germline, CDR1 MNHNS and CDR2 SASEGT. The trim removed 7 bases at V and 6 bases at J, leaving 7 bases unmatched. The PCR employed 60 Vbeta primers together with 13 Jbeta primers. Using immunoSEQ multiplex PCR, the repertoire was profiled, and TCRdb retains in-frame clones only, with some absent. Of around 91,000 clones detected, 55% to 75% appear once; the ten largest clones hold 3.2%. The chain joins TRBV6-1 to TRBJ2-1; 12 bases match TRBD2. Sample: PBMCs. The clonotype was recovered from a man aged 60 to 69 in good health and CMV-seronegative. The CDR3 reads CASISLAGGLNEQFF. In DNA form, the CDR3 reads TGTGCCAGCATATCGCTAGCGGGAGGGCTCAATGAGCAGTTCTTC.